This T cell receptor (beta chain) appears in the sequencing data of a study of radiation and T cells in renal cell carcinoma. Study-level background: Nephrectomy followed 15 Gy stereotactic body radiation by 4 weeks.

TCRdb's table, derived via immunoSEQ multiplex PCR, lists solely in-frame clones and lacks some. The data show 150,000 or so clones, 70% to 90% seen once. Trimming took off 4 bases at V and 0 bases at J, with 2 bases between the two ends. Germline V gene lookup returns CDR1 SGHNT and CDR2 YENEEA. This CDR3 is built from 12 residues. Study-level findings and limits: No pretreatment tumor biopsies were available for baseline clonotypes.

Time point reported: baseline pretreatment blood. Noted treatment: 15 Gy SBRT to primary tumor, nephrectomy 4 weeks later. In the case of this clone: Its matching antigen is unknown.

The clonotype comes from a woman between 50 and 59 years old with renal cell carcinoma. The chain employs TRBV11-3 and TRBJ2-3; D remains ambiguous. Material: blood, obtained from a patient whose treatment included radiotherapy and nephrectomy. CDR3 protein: CASSSSTDTQYF. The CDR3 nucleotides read TGTGCCAGCAGCTCTAGCACAGATACGCAGTATTTT.